The clone carrying this TCR beta chain came up a few times. Its antigen is unknown. The data stem from a study of identical twins. Study findings and constraints: Out-of-frame alpha sequences shared by twins showed excess low generation probability. Abundant beta clonotypes from cord blood bore fewer insertions; memory repertoires lacked this pattern.

TCRdb reprocessed the 5' RACE reads with MiXCR, giving one entry per CDR3 protein. This table has 1.5 million to 2 million distinct CDR3 sequences, around a third appearing once. The CDR3 covers 16 residues. Trimming stripped 0 bases from V and 6 bases from J, with 15 bases between. Per germline, CDR1 LGHNA and CDR2 YNFKEQ. The V and J genes are TRBV4-2 and TRBJ2-1, with a possible D match to TRBD2 (5 bases). This clonotype originated in a newborn girl in good health. Sequenced material: cord blood. CDR3 residues: CASSQDYSSSRNEQFF. Here the CDR3 DNA reads TGTGCCAGCAGCCAAGATTACTCTAGCAGCCGCAATGAGCAGTTCTTC.